The rows below give T cell receptor beta chains drawn from one sample of a study of blood T cells in healthy people across ages. TCRdb re-called the 5' RACE reads through MiXCR, storing one row per CDR3 protein. The table records around 2 million distinct CDR3 sequences, around 42% of them present only once. Sequenced sample: blood. The receptors originated from a human donor in good health. Each CDR3 is given with its conserved first and last residue. A D gene is named only where the DNA matches it firmly. Clone size appears in some rows only: once, few, many, or a class for an expanded clone.

TRBV4-1	TRBJ2-3	.	.	CASSQDTVATSTDTQYF	TGCGCCAGCAGCCAAGATACGGTAGCTACTAGCACAGATACGCAGTATTTT
TRBV15	TRBJ1-2	.	.	CATSKGNGYTF	TGTGCCACCAGCAAGGGGAATGGCTACACCTTC
TRBV20-1	TRBJ2-7	many	.	CSALRSYEQYF	TGCAGTGCTCTTCGCAGCTACGAGCAGTACTTC
TRBV6-2/TRBV6-3	TRBJ2-1	.	.	CASSRGPRGNEQFF	TGTGCCAGCAGTAGGGGCCCCAGAGGCAATGAGCAGTTCTTC
TRBV11-2	TRBJ2-5	.	.	CASRPQETQYF	TGTGCCAGCAGGCCTCAAGAGACCCAGTACTTC
TRBV5-1	TRBJ2-3	few	.	CASSPIDLGTDTQYF	TGCGCCAGCAGCCCGATAGATTTGGGCACAGATACGCAGTATTTT
TRBV5-1	TRBJ2-3	.	.	CASNLGRTLRITDTQYF	TGCGCCAGCAACTTGGGCCGGACTCTCAGGATTACAGATACGCAGTATTTT
TRBV6-1	TRBJ2-7	.	.	CASSPHLGITVYEQYF	TGTGCCAGCAGTCCCCACTTGGGGATTACGGTATACGAGCAGTACTTC
TRBV7-9	TRBJ1-1	once	.	CASSNYRQDSKAFF	TGTGCCAGCAGCAATTACCGGCAGGACAGCAAAGCTTTCTTT
TRBV5-4	TRBJ1-2	.	.	CASGSGDRPYGYTF	TGTGCCAGCGGCTCAGGCGACAGGCCTTATGGCTACACCTTC
TRBV12-3/TRBV12-4	TRBJ1-2	few	.	CASSFSRYHGYTF	TGTGCCAGCAGTTTCTCCCGCTATCACGGCTACACCTTC
TRBV20-1	TRBJ2-3	few	TRBD2	CSAEKYTSGIDTQYF	TGCAGTGCTGAAAAATACACTAGCGGGATTGATACGCAGTATTTT
TRBV7-9	TRBJ2-1	.	.	CASSSRRTSYNEQFF	TGTGCCAGCAGCTCCCGGAGGACCTCATACAATGAGCAGTTCTTC
TRBV7-2	TRBJ2-3	few	TRBD2	CASSWRTSGGDTQYF	TGTGCCAGCAGCTGGCGGACTAGCGGCGGAGATACGCAGTATTTT
TRBV11-1	TRBJ1-1	few	.	CASSLGESRAEAFF	TGTGCCAGCAGCTTGGGGGAATCTAGGGCTGAAGCTTTCTTT
TRBV20-1	TRBJ2-1	.	.	CSAPEDLRGVGQFF	TGCAGTGCTCCTGAGGACTTGCGAGGGGTTGGGCAGTTCTTC
TRBV9	TRBJ2-1	few	.	CASSAYSGSSPYNEQFF	TGTGCCAGCAGCGCATACAGCGGATCTTCTCCCTACAATGAGCAGTTCTTC
TRBV3-1	TRBJ2-7	.	TRBD2	CASSQDLSGGQSEQYF	TGTGCCAGCAGCCAAGATTTAAGCGGGGGCCAAAGCGAGCAGTACTTC
TRBV9	TRBJ1-6	.	.	CASSSGPGRTNSPLHF	TGTGCCAGCAGCTCCGGGCCGGGACGGACTAATTCACCCCTCCACTTT
TRBV4-3	TRBJ1-6	.	.	CASSQRPGGGGDSPLHF	TGCGCCAGCAGCCAAAGGCCTGGGGGGGGCGGCGATTCACCCCTCCACTTT
TRBV20-1	TRBJ2-7	few	TRBD2	CSARDGTSGTYEQYF	TGCAGTGCTAGAGATGGGACTAGCGGTACCTACGAGCAGTACTTC
TRBV28	TRBJ2-1	once	.	CASTKGQTYNERLF	TGTGCCAGCACTAAAGGACAGACCTACAATGAGCGGCTCTTC
TRBV18	TRBJ2-5	many	.	CASSLGQSETQYF	TGTGCCAGCTCACTCGGACAGTCCGAGACCCAGTACTTC
TRBV19	TRBJ2-7	.	.	CASSIETVSYEQYF	TGTGCCAGTAGTATAGAGACCGTATCCTACGAGCAGTACTTC
TRBV7-3	TRBJ2-7	few	.	CASSFSGPSPYEQYF	TGTGCCAGCAGCTTTTCGGGACCCAGCCCCTACGAGCAGTACTTC
TRBV7-2	TRBJ1-1	few	.	CASASQPVNTEAFF	TGTGCCAGCGCGTCTCAGCCCGTGAACACTGAAGCTTTCTTT
TRBV5-5	TRBJ1-2	few	.	CASSLTGGPGANYGYTF	TGTGCCAGCAGCTTGACGGGGGGGCCTGGAGCTAACTATGGCTACACCTTC
TRBV6-2/TRBV6-3	TRBJ2-1	.	.	CASSYPPTDYNEQFF	TGTGCCAGCAGTTACCCTCCCACGGACTACAATGAGCAGTTCTTC
TRBV10-3	TRBJ2-1	few	TRBD2	CAISSSGGYNEQFF	TGTGCCATCAGTTCCAGCGGGGGGTACAATGAGCAGTTCTTC
TRBV24-1	TRBJ1-6	.	.	CATSGNNNSPLHF	TGTGCCACCAGTGGGAATAATAATTCACCCCTCCACTTT
TRBV20-1	TRBJ1-6	.	TRBD1	CSARDRGSHRDDSPLHF	TGCAGTGCTAGGGACAGGGGATCACACCGTGACGATTCACCCCTCCACTTT
TRBV4-2	TRBJ1-5	.	.	CASSSYAGRGYQPQHF	TGTGCCAGCAGCTCGTACGCGGGGAGAGGGTATCAGCCCCAGCATTTT
TRBV5-1	TRBJ2-5	.	TRBD2	CASSLMSSGGGETQYF	TGCGCCAGCAGCTTGATGTCTAGCGGGGGTGGAGAGACCCAGTACTTC
TRBV5-1	TRBJ1-2	few	TRBD1	CASSPHRQGMNYGYTF	TGCGCCAGCAGCCCACATAGACAGGGTATGAACTATGGCTACACCTTC
TRBV11-3	TRBJ2-7	.	.	CASSFITGSYEQYF	TGTGCCAGCAGCTTCATCACCGGCTCCTACGAGCAGTACTTC
TRBV7-2	TRBJ2-7	many	TRBD1	CASSSLGQGVIEQYF	TGTGCCAGCAGCTCCCTCGGACAGGGGGTGATCGAGCAGTACTTC
TRBV4-2	TRBJ2-7	.	.	CASSQVAEYEQYF	TGTGCCAGCAGCCAAGTGGCAGAATACGAGCAGTACTTC
TRBV29-1	TRBJ2-5	once	TRBD2	CSVAPTSGGQETQYF	TGCAGCGTTGCGCCGACTAGCGGGGGGCAAGAGACCCAGTACTTC
TRBV13	TRBJ2-7	many	.	CASTLGDHEQYF	TGTGCCAGTACCCTCGGTGACCACGAGCAGTACTTC
TRBV10-3	TRBJ2-5	.	TRBD2	CAISGLAGPQETQYF	TGTGCCATCAGTGGACTAGCGGGCCCCCAAGAGACCCAGTACTTC
TRBV6-5	TRBJ1-4	.	TRBD1	CASRSDRESPVEKLFF	TGTGCCAGCAGGAGTGACAGGGAGTCCCCAGTAGAAAAACTGTTTTTT
TRBV5-1	TRBJ2-3	.	TRBD2	CTSSLGGPTDTQYF	TGCACCAGCAGCTTGGGAGGGCCCACAGATACGCAGTATTTT
TRBV7-2	TRBJ2-7	.	TRBD1	CTSSLVGTATYEQYF	TGTACCAGCAGCCTAGTAGGGACAGCGACCTACGAGCAGTACTTC
TRBV20-1	TRBJ2-3	.	TRBD2	CSARGPAGGADTQYF	TGCAGTGCTAGAGGCCCAGCGGGGGGAGCAGATACGCAGTATTTT
TRBV29-1	TRBJ2-3	.	.	CSAVVGFSTDTQYF	TGCAGCGCCGTGGTAGGCTTTAGCACAGATACGCAGTATTTT
TRBV7-2	TRBJ1-2	few	.	CASSLEGHFAYGYTF	TGTGCCAGCAGCTTAGAGGGCCATTTCGCTTATGGCTACACCTTC
TRBV7-9	TRBJ2-6	.	.	CASSRRTGANVLTF	TGTGCCAGCAGCCGCCGAACTGGGGCCAACGTCCTGACTTTC
TRBV5-5	TRBJ1-5	.	.	CASSPRSDQPQHF	TGTGCCAGCAGCCCTCGGTCGGATCAGCCCCAGCATTTT